The clone carrying this TCR beta chain was recorded a few times. Its cognate antigen is unknown. The entry originates in a study of T cell responses to AZD1222 COVID-19 vaccine. Whole-study results and caveats: Clonal diversity may have been underestimated in mostly white British donors. Rises in breadth and depth of Spike-specific TCRs came after two AZD1222 doses.

TCRdb's copy holds only in-frame clones and misses some; the assay was immunoSEQ multiplex PCR. This table holds approximately 73,000 clones, around four fifths found once. This CDR3 has 16 residues. Germline-derived CDR1 and CDR2 are WSHSY and SAAADI. The J segment lost 4 bases and the V segment lost 0 bases, leaving 2 bases of the junction unmatched. The chain recombines TRBV10-2 with TRBJ2-2; 10 bases map to TRBD1. The material sequenced was peripheral blood, taken on day 0 of AZD1222 vaccination. The TCR comes from an adult in good health. As DNA, the CDR3 is TGCGCCAGCAGTGAGTCGAGGGACAGGGGCACCGGGGAGCTGTTTTTT. Encoded protein: CASSESRDRGTGELFF.